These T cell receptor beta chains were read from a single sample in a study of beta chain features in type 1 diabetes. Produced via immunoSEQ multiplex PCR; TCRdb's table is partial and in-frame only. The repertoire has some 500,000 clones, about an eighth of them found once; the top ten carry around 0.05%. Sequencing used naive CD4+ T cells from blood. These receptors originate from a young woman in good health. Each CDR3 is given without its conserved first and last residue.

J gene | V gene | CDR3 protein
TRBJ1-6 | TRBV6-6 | ASGGYVLNSPLH
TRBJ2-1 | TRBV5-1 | ASSLLTGDGNEQF
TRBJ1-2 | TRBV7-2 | ASSLTQSRAGGYGYT
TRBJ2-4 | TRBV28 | ASSRNFALAKNIQY
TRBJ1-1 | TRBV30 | AWSVKGGGTEAF
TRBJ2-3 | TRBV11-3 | ASSQGQTSTDTQY
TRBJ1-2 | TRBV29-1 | SGTGDDYGYT
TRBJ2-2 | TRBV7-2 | ASRERNTGELF
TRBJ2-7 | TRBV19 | ASSTSLGHEQY
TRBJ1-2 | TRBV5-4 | ASSLGLRGDYGYT
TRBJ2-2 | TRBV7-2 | ASRPTQGNTGELF
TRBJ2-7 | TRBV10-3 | ATIAGEGTYEQY
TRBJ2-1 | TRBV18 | ASSPPWDYNEQF
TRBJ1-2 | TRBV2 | ASRGTPRYGYT
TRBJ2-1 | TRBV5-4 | ASSLAASGGDEQF
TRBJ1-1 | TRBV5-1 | ASSFRRDSRNTEAF
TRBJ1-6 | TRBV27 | ASSWADNSPLH
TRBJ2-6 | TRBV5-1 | ASSRQSGANVLT
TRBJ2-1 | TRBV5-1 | ASSPPGGRSYNEQF
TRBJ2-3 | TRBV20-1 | SGESTDTQY
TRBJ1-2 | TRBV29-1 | SVELRQGFIRGYT
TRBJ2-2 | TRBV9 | ASSVSVGISGELF
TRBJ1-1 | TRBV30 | AWERQGMNTEAF
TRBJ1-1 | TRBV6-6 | ASGRRNTEAF
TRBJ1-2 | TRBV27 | ASSLVGQGSWNYGYT
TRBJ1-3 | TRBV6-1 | ASSDPRQSSGNTIY
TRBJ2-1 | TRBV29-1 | SVRTGGIDEQF
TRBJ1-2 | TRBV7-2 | ASSSYMRNYGYT
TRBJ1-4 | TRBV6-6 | ASSYTGTEDEKLF
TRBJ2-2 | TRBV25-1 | ASSGGSLATGELF
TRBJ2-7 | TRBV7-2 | ASSFQGQSNTYEQY
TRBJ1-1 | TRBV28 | ASIHAF
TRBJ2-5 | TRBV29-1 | SVGAGLGETQY
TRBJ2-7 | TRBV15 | ATSRGNAGAGEQY
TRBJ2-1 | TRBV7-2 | ASSSGTGFYNEQF
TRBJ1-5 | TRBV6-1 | ASSERGRTVNNQPQH
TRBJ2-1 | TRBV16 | ASSQFAGGSYNEQF
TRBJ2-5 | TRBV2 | ASSEFLAGEETQY
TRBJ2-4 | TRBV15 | ATSRVQRAKNIQY
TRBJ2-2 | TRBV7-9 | ASSPQGTITTGELF
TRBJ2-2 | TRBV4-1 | ASSRTRQVTGELF
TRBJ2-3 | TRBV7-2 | ASSLVGGGRDTQY
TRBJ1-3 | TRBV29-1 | SARTGPGNTIY
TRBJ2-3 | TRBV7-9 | ASSLTGFGTDTQY
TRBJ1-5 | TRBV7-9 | ASSLGSWTDSNQPQH
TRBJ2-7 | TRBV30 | AWKGTRYEQY